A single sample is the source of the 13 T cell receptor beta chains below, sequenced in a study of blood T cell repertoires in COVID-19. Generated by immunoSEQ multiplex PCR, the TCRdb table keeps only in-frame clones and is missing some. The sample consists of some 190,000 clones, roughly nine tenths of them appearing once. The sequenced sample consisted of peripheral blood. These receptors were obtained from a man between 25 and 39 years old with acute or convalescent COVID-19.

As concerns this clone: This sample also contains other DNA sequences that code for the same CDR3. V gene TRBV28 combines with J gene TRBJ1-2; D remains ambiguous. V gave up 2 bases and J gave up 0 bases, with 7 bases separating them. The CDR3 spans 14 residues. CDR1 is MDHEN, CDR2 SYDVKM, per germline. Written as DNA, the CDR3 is TGTGCCAGCAGTTTAGGCACGACTAACTATGGCTACACCTTC. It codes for CASSLGTTNYGYTF.

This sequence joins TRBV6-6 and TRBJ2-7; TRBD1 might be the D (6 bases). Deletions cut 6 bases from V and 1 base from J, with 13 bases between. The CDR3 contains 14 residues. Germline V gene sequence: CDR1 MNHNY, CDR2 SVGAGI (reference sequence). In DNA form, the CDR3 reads TGTGCCAGCAGCCCCTACAGGGAGTCCTACGAGCAGTACTTC. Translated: CASSPYRESYEQYF.

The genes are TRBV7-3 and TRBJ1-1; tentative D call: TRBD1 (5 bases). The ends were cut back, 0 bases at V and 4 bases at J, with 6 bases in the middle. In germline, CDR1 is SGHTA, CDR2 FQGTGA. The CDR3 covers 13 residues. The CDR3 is CASSLTGLTEAFF. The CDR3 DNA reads TGTGCCAGCAGCTTAACGGGGCTCACTGAAGCTTTCTTT. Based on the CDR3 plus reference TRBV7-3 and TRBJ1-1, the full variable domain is GAGVSQTPSNKVTEKGKYVELRCDPISGHTALYWYRQSLGQGPEFLIYFQGTGAADDSGLPNDRFFAVRPEGSVSTLKIQRTERGDSAVYLCASSLTGLTEAFFGQGTRLTVV.

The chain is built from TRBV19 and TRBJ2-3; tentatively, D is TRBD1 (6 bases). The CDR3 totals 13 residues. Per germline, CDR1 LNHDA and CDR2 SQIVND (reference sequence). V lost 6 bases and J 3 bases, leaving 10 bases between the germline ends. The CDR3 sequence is CASSYRVTDTQYF. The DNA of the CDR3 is TGTGCCAGTAGCTACAGGGTAACAGATACGCAGTATTTT. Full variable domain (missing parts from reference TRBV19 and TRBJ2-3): DGGITQSPKYLFRKEGQNVTLSCEQNLNHDAMYWYRQDPGQGLRLIYYSQIVNDFQKGDIAEGYSVSREKKESFPLTVTSAQKNPTAFYLCASSYRVTDTQYFGPGTRLTVL.

CDR3 nucleotides: TGTGCCAGCAGGGGCAGGGAAGGGGAAAAACTGTTTTTT. It yields the protein CASRGREGEKLFF. The gene calls are TRBV6-6 and TRBJ1-4; D is perhaps TRBD1 (5 bases). CDR1 is MNHNY, CDR2 SVGAGI, per germline (reference sequence). The CDR3 extends over 13 amino acids. V lost 6 bases, J lost 8 bases, and 13 bases lay in between.

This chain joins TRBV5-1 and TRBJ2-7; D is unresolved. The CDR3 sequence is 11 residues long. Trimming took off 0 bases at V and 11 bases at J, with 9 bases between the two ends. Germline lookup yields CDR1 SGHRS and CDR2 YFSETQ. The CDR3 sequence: CASSLGQMEYF. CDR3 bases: TGCGCCAGCAGCTTGGGCCAGATGGAGTACTTC.

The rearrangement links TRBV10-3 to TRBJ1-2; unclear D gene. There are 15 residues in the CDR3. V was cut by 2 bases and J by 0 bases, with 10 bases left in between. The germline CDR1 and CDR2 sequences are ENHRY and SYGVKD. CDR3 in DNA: TGTGCCATCAGTGAGGAAACAGCTTCTAACTATGGCTACACCTTC. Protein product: CAISEETASNYGYTF.

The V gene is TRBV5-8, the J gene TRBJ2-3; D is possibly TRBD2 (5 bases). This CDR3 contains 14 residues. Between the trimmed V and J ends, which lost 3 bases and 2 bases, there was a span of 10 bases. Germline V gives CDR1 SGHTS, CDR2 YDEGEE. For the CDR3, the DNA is TGTGCCAGCAGCTCGGGAACCTACACAGATACGCAGTATTTT. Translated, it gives CASSSGTYTDTQYF.

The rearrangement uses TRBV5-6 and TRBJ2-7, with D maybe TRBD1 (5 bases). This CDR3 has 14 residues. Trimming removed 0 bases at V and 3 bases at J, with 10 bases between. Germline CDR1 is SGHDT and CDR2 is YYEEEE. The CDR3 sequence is CASSLVQGFYEQYF. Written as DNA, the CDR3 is TGTGCCAGCAGCTTGGTGCAGGGCTTCTACGAGCAGTACTTC.

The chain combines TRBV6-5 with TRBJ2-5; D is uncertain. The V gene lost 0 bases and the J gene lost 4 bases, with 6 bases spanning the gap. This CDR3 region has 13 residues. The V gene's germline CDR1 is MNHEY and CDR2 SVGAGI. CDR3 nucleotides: TGTGCCAGCAGTTACTCTTCCCGAGAGACCCAGTACTTC. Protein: CASSYSSRETQYF.

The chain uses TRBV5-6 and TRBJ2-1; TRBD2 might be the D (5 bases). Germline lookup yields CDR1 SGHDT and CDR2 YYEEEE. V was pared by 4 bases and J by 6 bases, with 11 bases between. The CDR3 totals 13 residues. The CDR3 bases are TGTGCCAGCAGCCGGTGGGAGATCAATGAGCAGTTCTTC. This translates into CASSRWEINEQFF.

The chain's CDR3 is CATSQKAGPGRRTEAFF. The CDR3 DNA is TGTGCCACCAGCCAAAAGGCGGGGCCAGGGAGACGGACTGAAGCTTTCTTT. J is TRBJ1-1 and V is TRBV15; tentatively, D is TRBD1 (5 bases). This CDR3 is 17 amino acids long. CDR1 and CDR2 from the germline V gene are LNHNV and YYDKDF (reference sequence). V lost 5 bases to trimming and J lost 5 bases, with 24 bases between them. Drawing the rest from reference TRBV15 and TRBJ1-1, the complete variable domain is DAMVIQNPRYQVTQFGKPVTLSCSQTLNHNVMYWYQQKSSQAPKLLFHYYDKDFNNEADTPDNFQSRRPNTSFCFLDIRSPGLGDTAMYLCATSQKAGPGRRTEAFFGQGTRLTVV.

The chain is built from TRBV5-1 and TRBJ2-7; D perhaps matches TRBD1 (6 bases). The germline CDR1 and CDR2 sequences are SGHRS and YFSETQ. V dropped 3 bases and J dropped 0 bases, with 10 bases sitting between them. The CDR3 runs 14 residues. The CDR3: CASSSDRFSYEQYF. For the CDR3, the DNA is TGCGCCAGCAGCTCCGACAGGTTCTCCTACGAGCAGTACTTC.